This passage covers 11 T cell receptor beta chains from one sample sequenced in a study of OX40 agonist ivuxolimab in advanced cancers. Assay: immunoSEQ multiplex PCR; the TCRdb copy retains only in-frame clones and omits some. Of under 70,000 clones listed, approximately 92% are singletons. The sequencing here drew on CD4+ or CD8+ T cells sorted from blood, taken in a trial of the OX40 agonist ivuxolimab. Receptors originate from an adult with an advanced solid tumor such as melanoma, head and neck, liver or kidney cancer.

A few counts support this clone. The chain uses TRBV6-1 and TRBJ1-5; no reliable D call. CDR1 and CDR2 (germline): MNHNS, SASEGT. V lost 4 bases to trimming and J lost 1 base, with 5 bases between them. The CDR3 contains 13 residues. The CDR3 sequence is CASSVNSNQPQHF. CDR3 in DNA: TGTGCCAGCAGTGTGAACAGCAATCAGCCCCAGCATTTT.

This clone was recorded once. The chain joins TRBV27 to TRBJ2-7; no clear D. The CDR3 length is 14 residues. V shed 5 bases and J shed 3 bases, with 14 bases lying between them. Germline assignment: CDR1 MNHEY and CDR2 SMNVEV (reference sequence). The CDR3 region is CASSPNSALYEQYF. For the CDR3, the DNA is TGTGCCAGCAGTCCAAACAGTGCCCTCTACGAGCAGTACTTC.

V usage is TRBV30 and J usage is TRBJ1-4; no definite D call. Germline CDR1 is GTSNPN and CDR2 is SVGIG (reference sequence). V lost 5 bases to trimming and J lost 3 bases, with 10 bases between them. The CDR3 extends over 13 amino acids. The DNA of the CDR3 is TGTGCCTGGGCCCGAGCCTCTAATGAAAAACTGTTTTTT. The encoded protein is CAWARASNEKLFF.

J is TRBJ2-5 and V is TRBV5-1, with no clear D. CDR1 is SGHRS, CDR2 YFSETQ, per germline. Trimming removed 4 bases from V and 2 bases from J, with 9 bases in between. The CDR3 consists of 13 residues. For the CDR3, the DNA is TGCGCCAGCAGCATTAGTCCTCAAGAGACCCAGTACTTC. This encodes CASSISPQETQYF.

For the CDR3, the DNA is TGTGCCAGTAGTATGGGGACAGTAGGGAGTCAGTACTTC. Translation: CASSMGTVGSQYF. The chain is built from TRBV19 and TRBJ2-7; TRBD1 aligns across 7 bases. V trimming: 3 bases; J trimming: 10 bases; junction bases outside the gene matches: 9. The CDR3 is 13 amino acids. From germline, CDR1 is LNHDA and CDR2 SQIVND (reference sequence).

The chain uses TRBV6-5 and TRBJ1-1; D is perhaps TRBD1 (6 bases). CDR1 and CDR2 (germline): MNHEY, SVGAGI. The CDR3 has 15 amino acids. The V and J ends lost 6 bases and 2 bases respectively, with 16 bases between them. The CDR3 nucleotides read TGTGCCAGCAGAAAGGGGGGGGTGGCTAACACTGAAGCTTTCTTT. Protein: CASRKGGVANTEAFF.

This chain joins TRBV5-1 and TRBJ2-7; D might be TRBD1 (7 bases). The germline V gene encodes CDR1 SGHRS and CDR2 YFSETQ. CDR3 length equals 15 residues. Deletions cut 0 bases from V and 1 base from J, with 11 bases between. In nucleotides, the CDR3 is TGCGCCAGCAGCTTGGCCCAGGGGGGTTCCTACGAGCAGTACTTC. Translation: CASSLAQGGSYEQYF.

The chain links TRBV21-1 to TRBJ1-3; whether TRBD1, the table's D call, matches the DNA was not checked. TRBV21-1 is a pseudogene locus. The CDR3 length is 16 residues. The CDR3: CASSGYRVSSGNTIYF. The CDR3 bases are TGTGCCAGCAGCGGATACAGGGTGAGCTCTGGAAACACCATATATTTT.

This chain connects TRBV29-1 to TRBJ2-1, with 7 bases aligning to TRBD1. J lost 0 bases, V lost 0 bases, and 8 bases had no gene match. This CDR3 has 17 residues. The germline V gene has CDR1 SQVTM and CDR2 ANQGSEA. The CDR3 here is CSVEDFTGDSSYNEQFF. Here the CDR3 DNA reads TGCAGCGTTGAAGACTTTACAGGGGATAGCTCCTACAATGAGCAGTTCTTC.

The chain carries TRBV14 and TRBJ2-7; D may be TRBD1 (5 bases). Looked up from germline, CDR1 is SGHDN and CDR2 is FVKESK. With 1 base removed from V and 4 bases from J, the gap between germline ends came to 11 bases. The CDR3 has 14 amino acids. CDR3 DNA sequence: TGTGCCAGCAGCCAAGGTTCAGGGTTGTACGAGCAGTACTTC. Amino acid sequence: CASSQGSGLYEQYF.

V is TRBV18 and J is TRBJ2-6; D remains ambiguous. Per germline, CDR1 KGHSH and CDR2 LQKENI. This CDR3 has 15 amino acids. V was shortened by 3 bases and J by 0 bases, with 6 bases between the two germline ends. The CDR3 nucleotides read TGTGCCAGCTCACCGACAACCTCTGGGGCCAACGTCCTGACTTTC. It specifies CASSPTTSGANVLTF.